These 29 T cell receptor beta chains originate from one sample sequenced in a study of monozygotic twins with inflammatory bowel disease. TCRdb re-analyzed the 5' RACE reads; it lists each CDR3 protein once, without DNA. Recorded for this sample: about 380,000 distinct CDR3 sequences. Material for sequencing was blood. These receptors all stem from a human donor with ulcerative colitis or Crohn's disease, or a healthy co-twin of an affected twin (not recorded which).

The V call is TRBV4-2, the J call TRBJ2-5; TCRdb selects TRBD1, and the lack of DNA leaves this call unchecked. The CDR3 spans 16 residues. Per germline, CDR1 LGHNA and CDR2 YNFKEQ. The chain's CDR3 is CASSSRTGGQQETQYF.

The V gene is TRBV30, the J gene TRBJ2-7; TCRdb calls TRBD1, which cannot be checked without DNA. The CDR3 has 13 amino acids. From germline, CDR1 is GTSNPN and CDR2 SVGIG (reference sequence). CDR3 region: CAWSDRAGREQYF.

The V and J genes are TRBV20-1 and TRBJ1-1. The CDR3 sequence is 13 residues long. CDR1 is DFQATT, CDR2 SNEGSKA, per germline (reference sequence). Here the CDR3 reads CSASSGFGTEAFF.

This rearrangement joins TRBV24-1 to TRBJ2-1; checking the TCRdb D call of TRBD1 is not possible without DNA. Germline V gene sequence: CDR1 KGHDR, CDR2 SFDVKD. The CDR3 totals 14 residues. The CDR3 is CATSEQWDNSEQFF.

The rearrangement joins TRBV5-1 to TRBJ1-1. CDR1 is SGHRS and CDR2 is YFSETQ in the germline V gene. CDR3 length equals 13 residues. This CDR3 reads CASSLSTEPEAFF.

The chain combines TRBV13 with TRBJ2-7. Per germline, CDR1 PRHDT and CDR2 FYEKMQ (reference sequence). The CDR3 runs 14 residues. CDR3 sequence: CASSPTLASYEQYF.

V and J are TRBV4-3 and TRBJ2-2; the TCRdb D gene call, TRBD1, has no DNA to confirm it. The V gene's germline CDR1 is LGHNA and CDR2 YSLEER. The CDR3 has 15 amino acids. CDR3: CASSHRTVDTGELFF.

CDR3 sequence reads: CASSLVGRATKTNDEQYF. The rearrangement uses TRBV11-2 and TRBJ2-7; TCRdb selects TRBD2, and the lack of DNA leaves this call unchecked. Looked up from germline, CDR1 is SGHAT and CDR2 is FQNNGV. This CDR3 is built from 18 residues.

CDR3 residues: CASSWGQGSTEAFF. The chain has TRBV5-1 and TRBJ1-1; TCRdb lists TRBD1, though no DNA is available to test this call. Germline V gives CDR1 SGHRS, CDR2 YFSETQ. The CDR3 consists of 14 residues. Looking up the rest from reference TRBV5-1 and TRBJ1-1 gives the full variable domain: KAGVTQTPRYLIKTRGQQVTLSCSPISGHRSVSWYQQTPGQGLQFLFEYFSETQRNKGNFPGRFSGRQFSNSRSEMNVSTLELGDSALYLCASSWGQGSTEAFFGQGTRLTVV.

The rearrangement uses TRBV20-1 and TRBJ2-5; TCRdb designates TRBD1, a call that cannot be tested without DNA. CDR1 is DFQATT, CDR2 SNEGSKA, per germline (reference sequence). CDR3 length equals 12 residues. The CDR3 reads CSAMDRDETQYF.

The chain carries TRBV4-2 and TRBJ2-1. The CDR3 sequence is 14 residues long. Per germline, CDR1 LGHNA and CDR2 YNFKEQ. The CDR3 is CASSQDRSGNEQFF.

The chain combines TRBV6-2 or TRBV6-3 with TRBJ2-5. This CDR3 is 13 amino acids long. CDR1 and CDR2 (germline): MNHEY, SVGEGT. The CDR3 sequence is CASSGMQEETQYF.

The chain joins TRBV5-1 to TRBJ2-2. Germline loops: CDR1 SGHRS, CDR2 YFSETQ. CDR3 length equals 16 residues. CDR3: CASSSSRQILTGELFF.

This chain connects TRBV4-1 to TRBJ2-1; the D call from TCRdb, TRBD2, cannot be confirmed without DNA. Germline V gives CDR1 MGHRA, CDR2 YSYEKL. CDR3 size: 16 residues. The CDR3 here is CASSQGRGGLYNEQFF.

The chain has TRBV4-3 and TRBJ2-7; the TRBD1 assignment by TCRdb is unverifiable without DNA. CDR3 length equals 15 residues. The germline V gene encodes CDR1 LGHNA and CDR2 YSLEER. The chain's CDR3 is CASSQIRTGRVEQYF.

The J gene is TRBJ1-5, the V gene TRBV20-1. This CDR3 comprises 14 residues. CDR1 DFQATT and CDR2 SNEGSKA come from the germline V gene (reference sequence). The chain's CDR3 is CSARVSGLGQPQHF.

This chain links TRBV12-3 or TRBV12-4 with TRBJ2-7; TCRdb's assignment of TRBD1 cannot be checked, as there is no DNA. The CDR3 totals 16 residues. The CDR3 protein is CASREGTDREIYEQYF.

J is TRBJ2-7 and V is TRBV7-6; the D call of TRBD2 rests on TCRdb alone, since no DNA is present to check it. The CDR3 has 13 amino acids. Germline assignment: CDR1 SGHVS and CDR2 FNYEAQ. The chain's CDR3 is CASSARSFGEQYF.

The chain couples TRBV6-5 to TRBJ1-6; TCRdb selects TRBD1, and the lack of DNA leaves this call unchecked. The germline V gene has CDR1 MNHEY and CDR2 SVGAGI. The CDR3 totals 16 residues. This CDR3 is CASSYEGGMGNSPLHF.

The chain uses TRBV24-1 and TRBJ2-1. The CDR3 has 17 residues. The germline V gene has CDR1 KGHDR and CDR2 SFDVKD. CDR3 loop: CATSDLATGSSYNEQFF.

The rearrangement links TRBV6-5 to TRBJ1-5; with no DNA, the TCRdb D assignment of TRBD1 cannot be verified. Germline CDR1 MNHEY, CDR2 SVGAGI. The CDR3 is 15 amino acids. CDR3 region: CASSYDAGQGQPQHF.

The rearrangement links TRBV4-3 to TRBJ1-2. The length of the CDR3 is 15 residues. Germline-derived CDR1 and CDR2 are LGHNA and YSLEER. The CDR3 is CASSQVSAREGGYTF.

This chain links TRBV9 with TRBJ1-6; the D gene TCRdb calls, TRBD1, cannot be checked with no DNA. In germline, CDR1 is SGDLS, CDR2 YYNGEE. This CDR3 comprises 16 residues. CDR3 amino acids: CASSAYRGEYNSPLHF.

The rearrangement links TRBV19 to TRBJ2-1; TCRdb selects TRBD2, and the lack of DNA leaves this call unchecked. This CDR3 is 15 amino acids long. CDR1 and CDR2 (germline): LNHDA, SQIVND (reference sequence). The CDR3 protein is CASSPRLAADNEQFF.

The chain joins TRBV7-7 to TRBJ2-3; TCRdb lists TRBD1, though no DNA is available to test this call. The CDR3 length is 16 residues. The V gene's germline CDR1 is SSHAT and CDR2 FNYEAQ (reference sequence). The CDR3 is CASSPGTSFSTDTQYF.

V and J are TRBV18 and TRBJ1-1. The CDR3 runs 15 residues. The germline V gene has CDR1 KGHSH and CDR2 LQKENI. This CDR3 is CASSLSTELNTEAFF.

The chain is built from TRBV6-5 and TRBJ1-5; TCRdb indicates TRBD1, and absent DNA this call remains unverified. Germline V CDR1 and CDR2: MNHEY, SVGAGI. The CDR3 is made up of 15 amino acids. CDR3 sequence reads: CASSYRGTENQPQHF.

The gene calls are TRBV19 and TRBJ2-3. The CDR3 is 16 residues long. From germline, CDR1 is LNHDA and CDR2 SQIVND (reference sequence). The CDR3 spells CASSPFEGSSTDTQYF. The variable domain in full, with the rest retrieved from reference TRBV19 and TRBJ2-3, is DGGITQSPKYLFRKEGQNVTLSCEQNLNHDAMYWYRQDPGQGLRLIYYSQIVNDFQKGDIAEGYSVSREKKESFPLTVTSAQKNPTAFYLCASSPFEGSSTDTQYFGPGTRLTVL.

This rearrangement joins TRBV3-1 to TRBJ1-2; the D call from TCRdb, TRBD1, cannot be confirmed without DNA. CDR1 is LGHDT, CDR2 YNNKEL, per germline (reference sequence). This CDR3 has 15 amino acids. CDR3: CASSPSLQTPYGYTF. The full variable domain, rest sourced from reference TRBV3-1 and TRBJ1-2, is DTAVSQTPKYLVTQMGNDKSIKCEQNLGHDTMYWYKQDSKKFLKIMFSYNNKELIINETVPNRFSPKSPDKAHLNLHINSLELGDSAVYFCASSPSLQTPYGYTFGSGTRLTVV.